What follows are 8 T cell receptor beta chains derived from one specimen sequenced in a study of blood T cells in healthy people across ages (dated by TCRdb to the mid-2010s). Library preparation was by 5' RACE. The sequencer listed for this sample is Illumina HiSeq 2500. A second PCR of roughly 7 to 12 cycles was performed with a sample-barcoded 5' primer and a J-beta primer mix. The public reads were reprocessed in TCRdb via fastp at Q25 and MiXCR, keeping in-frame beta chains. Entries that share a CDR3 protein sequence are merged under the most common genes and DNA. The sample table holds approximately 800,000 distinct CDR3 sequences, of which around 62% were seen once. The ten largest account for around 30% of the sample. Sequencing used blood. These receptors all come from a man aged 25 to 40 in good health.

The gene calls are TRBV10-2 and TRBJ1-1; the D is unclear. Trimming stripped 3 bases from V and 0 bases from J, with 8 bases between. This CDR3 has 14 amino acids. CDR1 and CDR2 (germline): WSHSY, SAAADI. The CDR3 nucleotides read TGCGCCAGCAGTGATCCGGGGATGAACACTGAAGCTTTCTTT. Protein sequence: CASSDPGMNTEAFF.

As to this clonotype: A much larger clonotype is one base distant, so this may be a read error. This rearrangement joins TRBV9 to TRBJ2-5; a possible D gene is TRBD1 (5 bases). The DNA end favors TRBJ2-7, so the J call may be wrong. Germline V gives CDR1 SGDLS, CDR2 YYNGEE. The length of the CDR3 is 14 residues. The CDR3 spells CASGVTWQGPEQYF. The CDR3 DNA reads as TGTGCCAGCGGCGTAACTTGGCAGGGTCCCGAGCAGTACTTC.

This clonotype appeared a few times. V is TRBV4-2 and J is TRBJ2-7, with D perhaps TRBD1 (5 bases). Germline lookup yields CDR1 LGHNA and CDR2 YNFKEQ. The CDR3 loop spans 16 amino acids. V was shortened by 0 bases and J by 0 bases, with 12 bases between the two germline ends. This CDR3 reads CASSQDFEQVSYEQYF. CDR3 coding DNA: TGTGCCAGCAGCCAAGATTTCGAACAGGTCTCCTACGAGCAGTACTTC.

CDR3 in DNA: TGCAGCGCTAGCGGGTTCTACAATGAGCAGTTCTTC. Protein: CSASGFYNEQFF. J is TRBJ2-1 and V is TRBV29-1; 8 nucleotides match TRBD2. Trimming at V came to 7 bases and at J to 3 bases, leaving 2 bases not matched to a gene. The CDR3 is 12 residues long. Germline V lookup: CDR1 SQVTM, CDR2 ANQGSEA.

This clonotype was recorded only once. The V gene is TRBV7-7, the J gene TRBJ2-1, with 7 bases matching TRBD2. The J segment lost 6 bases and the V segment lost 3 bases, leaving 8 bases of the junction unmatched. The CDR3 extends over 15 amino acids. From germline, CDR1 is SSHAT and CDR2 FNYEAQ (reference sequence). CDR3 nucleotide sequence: TGTGCCAGCAGCTTTGGTCCAGCGGGGATCAATGAGCAGTTCTTC. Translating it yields CASSFGPAGINEQFF.

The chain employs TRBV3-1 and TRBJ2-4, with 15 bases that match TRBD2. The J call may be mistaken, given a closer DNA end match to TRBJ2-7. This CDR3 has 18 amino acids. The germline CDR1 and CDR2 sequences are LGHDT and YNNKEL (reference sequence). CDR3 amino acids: CASSPPGLAGGLTYEQYF. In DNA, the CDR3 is TGTGCCAGCAGCCCACCGGGACTAGCGGGGGGATTAACCTACGAGCAGTACTTC.

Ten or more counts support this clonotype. This chain's CDR3 is CASSSPVGSGANVLTF. Here the CDR3 DNA reads TGTGCCAGCAGTTCGCCCGTGGGCTCTGGGGCCAACGTCCTGACTTTC. The rearrangement joins TRBV12-3 or TRBV12-4 to TRBJ2-6; D uncertain. Trimming shortened V by 4 bases and J by 0 bases, and 10 bases separated the two germline ends. This CDR3 has 16 amino acids.

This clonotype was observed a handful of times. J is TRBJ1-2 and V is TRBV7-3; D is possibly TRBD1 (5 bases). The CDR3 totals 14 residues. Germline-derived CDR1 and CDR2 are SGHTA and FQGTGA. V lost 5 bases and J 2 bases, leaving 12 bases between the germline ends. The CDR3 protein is CASSAQRGNYGYTF. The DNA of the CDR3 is TGTGCCAGCAGCGCCCAACGGGGGAACTATGGCTACACCTTC.